The 18 T cell receptor beta chains below all came from one sample that was sequenced in a study of T cell clones after liver transplantation. The table came from immunoSEQ multiplex PCR; TCRdb's copy has only in-frame clones and leaves some out. The sample contains 50,000 to 60,000 clones, about 71% of which appear only once. The sequenced sample was CD4+ T cells from blood, obtained at the 15-month timepoint. The receptors were gathered from a human patient who received a liver transplant. Some T cells may have come from the graft donor.

The chain couples TRBV9 to TRBJ2-2; 7 bases line up with TRBD1. The CDR3 loop spans 15 amino acids. V shed 4 bases and J 3 bases; nucleotides not matched to a gene: 6. Germline V gives CDR1 SGDLS, CDR2 YYNGEE. The CDR3 region has the DNA TGTGCCAGCAGCACACGTGACAGGGACACCGGGGAGCTGTTTTTT. Its protein is CASSTRDRDTGELFF.

J is TRBJ1-1 and V is TRBV19, with D possibly TRBD1 on 5 matching bases. The CDR3 is 13 amino acids. Germline CDR1 reads LNHDA; CDR2 reads SQIVND (reference sequence). V lost 4 bases and J 2 bases, leaving 8 bases between the germline ends. The CDR3 here is CASSSQGNTEAFF. CDR3 nucleotide sequence: TGTGCCAGTAGTAGCCAGGGAAACACTGAAGCTTTCTTT.

The CDR3 is CASSWDRRETQYF. The CDR3 DNA is TGCGCCAGCAGCTGGGACAGGAGGGAGACCCAGTACTTC. The chain links TRBV5-1 to TRBJ2-5, with TRBD1 matching over 8 bases. CDR1 and CDR2 (germline): SGHRS, YFSETQ. The length of the CDR3 is 13 residues. V trimming: 3 bases; J trimming: 5 bases; junction bases outside the gene matches: 3. Full variable domain (missing parts from reference TRBV5-1 and TRBJ2-5): KAGVTQTPRYLIKTRGQQVTLSCSPISGHRSVSWYQQTPGQGLQFLFEYFSETQRNKGNFPGRFSGRQFSNSRSEMNVSTLELGDSALYLCASSWDRRETQYFGPGTRLLVL.

The chain recombines TRBV23-1 with TRBJ1-1; D perhaps matches TRBD1 (5 bases). TRBV23-1 is designated an ORF whose function remains uncertain. The CDR3 has 17 amino acids. V was cut by 1 base and J by 1 base, with 16 bases left in between. CDR3 in amino acids: CASSQLQSGTKNTEAFF. CDR3 DNA sequence: TGCGCCAGCAGTCAATTACAATCCGGGACGAAGAACACTGAAGCTTTCTTT.

The rearrangement joins TRBV19 to TRBJ1-5; 8 nucleotides align to TRBD1. CDR1 LNHDA and CDR2 SQIVND come from the germline V gene (reference sequence). This CDR3 is 14 amino acids long. Trimming removed 10 bases from V and 5 bases from J; junction bases left unmatched: 10. The chain's CDR3 is CATMDRVAYQPQHF. The CDR3 DNA is TGTGCCACGATGGACAGGGTCGCATATCAGCCCCAGCATTTT.

V gene TRBV7-8 combines with J gene TRBJ2-7; possibly TRBD2 for D (6 bases). The ends were cut back, 1 base at V and 3 bases at J, with 10 bases in the middle. Germline V gene data show CDR1 as SGHVS and CDR2 as FQNEAQ. The CDR3 loop spans 14 amino acids. This chain's CDR3 is CASSLGYSGYEQYF. The CDR3, as DNA: TGTGCCAGCAGCTTAGGTTATAGCGGCTACGAGCAGTACTTC.

The chain has TRBV12-2 and TRBJ2-7. TRBV12-2 is classified as a pseudogene. The CDR3 contains 13 residues. The CDR3 protein is CASRFWTSYEQYV. The DNA for the CDR3 is TGTGCAAGTCGCTTCTGGACCTCCTACGAGCAGTACGTC.

This rearrangement joins TRBV5-1 to TRBJ2-3, with 7 positions matching TRBD1. Trimming at V came to 2 bases and at J to 3 bases, leaving 9 bases not matched to a gene. This CDR3 is 16 amino acids long. Looked up from germline, CDR1 is SGHRS and CDR2 is YFSETQ. CDR3 amino acids: CASSFNTGTETDTQYF. Written as DNA, the CDR3 is TGCGCCAGCAGCTTCAATACCGGGACAGAAACAGATACGCAGTATTTT.

The rearrangement uses TRBV30 and TRBJ1-2; tentative D call: TRBD1 (5 bases). This CDR3 comprises 15 residues. Trimming left V 1 base short and J 0 bases short, with 12 bases between. CDR1 GTSNPN and CDR2 SVGIG come from the germline V gene (reference sequence). The CDR3 DNA sequence: TGTGCCTGGAGTGCTGGCGGGGGAGCTAACTATGGCTACACCTTC. Protein sequence: CAWSAGGGANYGYTF.

This clone has more than one count but fewer than ten. This chain joins TRBV30 and TRBJ1-1; 7 nucleotides align to TRBD1. This CDR3 region has 18 residues. The J segment lost 1 base and the V segment lost 3 bases, leaving 17 bases of the junction unmatched. Germline V gene data show CDR1 as GTSNPN and CDR2 as SVGIG (reference sequence). In DNA form, the CDR3 reads TGTGCCTGGAGGAGGTCCGCAGGGGGTCAGCCTAAGAACACTGAAGCTTTCTTT. Amino acid sequence: CAWRRSAGGQPKNTEAFF.

The V gene is TRBV2, the J gene TRBJ2-3; 9 bases map to TRBD2. The CDR3 runs 16 residues. The junction had 7 bases not matched to a gene; V was cut back by 4 bases and J by 2 bases. Germline values: CDR1 SNHLY, CDR2 FYNNEI. CDR3 loop: CASSGAAGGLTDTQYF. The CDR3 nucleotides are TGTGCCAGCAGTGGGGCGGCGGGAGGGCTCACAGATACGCAGTATTTT.

V and J are TRBV10-1 and TRBJ2-3; weak D call: TRBD1 (6 bases). Germline V CDR1 and CDR2: WNHNN, SYGVQD (reference sequence). V dropped 4 bases and J dropped 2 bases, with 16 bases sitting between them. The CDR3 spans 16 residues. This chain's CDR3 is CASSGTAGDPTDTQYF. The CDR3, as DNA: TGCGCCAGCAGTGGAACAGCAGGGGACCCCACAGATACGCAGTATTTT.

The chain carries TRBV28 and TRBJ2-3, with TRBD1 as a possible D gene (5 bases). The germline V and J ends were trimmed by 4 bases and 2 bases, with 19 bases remaining between them. CDR3 length: 17 residues. CDR1 and CDR2 (germline): MDHEN, SYDVKM. This chain's CDR3 is CASSSPDLGAYTDTQYF. The CDR3 nucleotides are TGTGCCAGCAGTTCCCCCGATTTAGGGGCTTACACAGATACGCAGTATTTT.

The rearrangement links TRBV10-2 to TRBJ2-7; D gene ambiguous. The ends were cut back, 3 bases at V and 3 bases at J, with 12 bases in the middle. The CDR3 has 14 amino acids. Looked up from germline, CDR1 is WSHSY and CDR2 is SAAADI. The CDR3 nucleotides read TGCGCCAGCAGTGACGCCGAAACAGACTACGAGCAGTACGTC. Translating it yields CASSDAETDYEQYV.

The V and J genes are TRBV29-1 and TRBJ1-2, with D unclear. Germline V CDR1 and CDR2: SQVTM, ANQGSEA. Trimming stripped 2 bases from V and 12 bases from J, with 4 bases between. CDR3 length: 8 amino acids. CDR3 sequence (DNA): TGCAGCGTTGAATTTAACACCTTC. Translating gives CSVEFNTF.

This chain links TRBV5-1 with TRBJ1-4, with 9 bases aligning to TRBD1. This CDR3 comprises 15 residues. CDR1 is SGHRS, CDR2 YFSETQ, per germline. Trimming cost V 4 bases and J 8 bases; bases outside gene matches: 9. The CDR3 DNA follows: TGCGCCAGCAGCCCTGGACAGGGGCCGCCCGAAAAACTGTTTTTT. Amino acids: CASSPGQGPPEKLFF.

The CDR3 spells CASSQQVSGANVLTF. Here the CDR3 DNA reads TGTGCCAGCAGTCAGCAGGTCTCTGGGGCCAACGTCCTGACTTTC. The chain joins TRBV2 to TRBJ2-6; D is unclear. This CDR3 contains 15 residues. Deletions cut 5 bases from V and 0 bases from J, with 8 bases between. CDR1 and CDR2 from the germline V gene are SNHLY and FYNNEI.

The chain is built from TRBV4-2 and TRBJ2-3; 11 bases agree with TRBD2. V lost 0 bases and J lost 7; bases outside the gene matches: 6. Per the germline V gene, CDR1 is LGHNA and CDR2 is YNFKEQ. This CDR3 region has 16 residues. The CDR3 loop is CASSQDLAGGGNTQYF. The CDR3 nucleotides read TGTGCCAGCAGCCAAGATCTAGCGGGAGGAGGTAATACGCAGTATTTT.